The rows below give T cell receptor beta chains drawn from one sample of a study of post-analysis software for immune sequencing data. Each CDR3 protein gets one entry after TCRdb re-called the PCR reads with MiXCR. The table lists some 690,000 distinct CDR3 sequences, 25% to 30% of them singletons. The sample taken for sequencing was blood. Receptors originate from a girl aged 5-17 years with multiple sclerosis. The CDR3 runs from the conserved cysteine through the conserved F or W. D genes are given only for firm matches. For some rows the clone size is stated as once, few or many, or as a class when expanded; others skip it.

j_call: TRBJ2-7; v_call: TRBV6-5; d_call: TRBD2; clone_size: .; cdr3_length: 15; cdr3_aa: CASSYSAGGYNEQYF; cdr3_nt: TGTGCCAGCAGTTACTCGGCGGGAGGGTACAATGAGCAGTACTTC
j_call: TRBJ2-6; v_call: TRBV5-1; d_call: .; clone_size: many; cdr3_length: 13; cdr3_aa: CASSSPGANVLTF; cdr3_nt: TGCGCCAGCAGTAGCCCTGGGGCCAACGTCCTGACTTTC
j_call: TRBJ2-3; v_call: TRBV6-5; d_call: .; clone_size: many; cdr3_length: 17; cdr3_aa: CASSYSGAAVGLDTQYF; cdr3_nt: TGTGCCAGCAGTTACTCAGGGGCGGCGGTGGGCCTCGATACGCAGTATTTT
j_call: TRBJ2-1; v_call: TRBV12-3/TRBV12-4; d_call: .; clone_size: .; cdr3_length: 15; cdr3_aa: CASSLVGGPRNEQFF; cdr3_nt: TGTGCCAGCAGTTTAGTGGGGGGGCCCCGGAATGAGCAGTTCTTC
j_call: TRBJ1-5; v_call: TRBV7-2; d_call: .; clone_size: .; cdr3_length: 16; cdr3_aa: CASSLGGSHSNQPQHF; cdr3_nt: TGTGCCAGCAGCTTAGGTGGCAGTCACAGCAATCAGCCCCAGCATTTT
j_call: TRBJ2-7; v_call: TRBV6-2/TRBV6-3; d_call: .; clone_size: few; cdr3_length: 16; cdr3_aa: CASNLGRQGGLLEQYF; cdr3_nt: TGTGCCAGCAATCTCGGACGGCAGGGGGGCCTCCTCGAGCAGTACTTC
j_call: TRBJ2-7; v_call: TRBV5-1; d_call: .; clone_size: .; cdr3_length: 15; cdr3_aa: CASSSGPGSSYEQYF; cdr3_nt: TGCGCCAGCAGCTCGGGACCGGGAAGCTCCTACGAGCAGTACTTC
j_call: TRBJ2-5; v_call: TRBV28; d_call: .; clone_size: .; cdr3_length: 17; cdr3_aa: CASSLAEGQRYQETQYF; cdr3_nt: TGTGCCAGCAGCCTAGCAGAGGGACAACGGTACCAAGAGACCCAGTACTTC
j_call: TRBJ2-3; v_call: TRBV7-2; d_call: .; clone_size: few; cdr3_length: 14; cdr3_aa: CASSDPSGTDTQYF; cdr3_nt: TGTGCCAGCAGCGACCCCAGCGGGACAGATACGCAGTATTTT
j_call: TRBJ1-5; v_call: TRBV6-2/TRBV6-3; d_call: .; clone_size: .; cdr3_length: 12; cdr3_aa: CASSWDPQPQHF; cdr3_nt: TGTGCCAGCAGTTGGGACCCTCAGCCCCAGCATTTT
j_call: TRBJ2-1; v_call: TRBV4-1; d_call: TRBD2; clone_size: .; cdr3_length: 18; cdr3_aa: CAGSQGLAGGPDHNEQFF; cdr3_nt: TGCGCCGGCAGCCAAGGACTAGCGGGGGGCCCGGATCACAATGAGCAGTTCTTC
j_call: TRBJ2-6; v_call: TRBV27; d_call: .; clone_size: .; cdr3_length: 16; cdr3_aa: CASSRRPPSGANVLTF; cdr3_nt: TGTGCCAGCAGTCGACGCCCCCCCTCTGGGGCCAACGTCCTGACTTTC
j_call: TRBJ2-7; v_call: TRBV5-4; d_call: .; clone_size: .; cdr3_length: 14; cdr3_aa: CASSLQGRYNERYF; cdr3_nt: TGTGCCAGCAGCTTGCAGGGGAGATACAATGAGCGGTACTTC
j_call: TRBJ2-1; v_call: TRBV24-1; d_call: TRBD1; clone_size: .; cdr3_length: 16; cdr3_aa: CATSDPQGQGVNEQFF; cdr3_nt: TGTGCCACCAGTGATCCCCAGGGACAGGGTGTCAATGAGCAGTTCTTC
j_call: TRBJ2-7; v_call: TRBV3-1; d_call: .; clone_size: .; cdr3_length: 14; cdr3_aa: CASSHASDEREQYF; cdr3_nt: TGTGCCAGCAGCCACGCCTCTGATGAGAGGGAGCAGTACTTC
j_call: TRBJ2-3; v_call: TRBV2; d_call: .; clone_size: .; cdr3_length: 15; cdr3_aa: CASISDWASTDTQYF; cdr3_nt: TGTGCCAGCATCTCGGACTGGGCTAGCACAGATACGCAGTATTTT
j_call: TRBJ2-2; v_call: TRBV29-1; d_call: .; clone_size: .; cdr3_length: 14; cdr3_aa: CSVPGTTNTGELFF; cdr3_nt: TGCAGCGTTCCCGGGACAACAAACACCGGGGAGCTGTTTTTT
j_call: TRBJ2-7; v_call: TRBV18; d_call: .; clone_size: once; cdr3_length: 12; cdr3_aa: CASSPLSDEQYF; cdr3_nt: TGTGCCAGCTCACCATTATCCGACGAGCAGTACTTC
j_call: TRBJ2-5; v_call: TRBV10-3; d_call: TRBD2; clone_size: .; cdr3_length: 19; cdr3_aa: CAISEDRTGTSGRERGQYF; cdr3_nt: TGTGCCATCAGTGAGGACCGGACTGGGACTAGCGGGAGAGAACGAGGGCAGTACTTC
j_call: TRBJ2-7; v_call: TRBV29-1; d_call: TRBD2; clone_size: .; cdr3_length: 16; cdr3_aa: CSVEGGLAGVPYEQYF; cdr3_nt: TGCAGCGTTGAAGGGGGACTAGCGGGAGTTCCCTACGAGCAGTACTTC
j_call: TRBJ1-5; v_call: TRBV4-2; d_call: .; clone_size: .; cdr3_length: 14; cdr3_aa: CASSRAGEGQPQHF; cdr3_nt: TGTGCCAGCAGCCGCGCGGGAGAGGGACAGCCCCAGCATTTT
j_call: TRBJ2-3; v_call: TRBV6-2/TRBV6-3; d_call: TRBD2; clone_size: .; cdr3_length: 17; cdr3_aa: CASSLRTSNGPGDTQYF; cdr3_nt: TGTGCCAGCAGTCTCCGGACTAGTAATGGTCCAGGAGATACGCAGTATTTT